One sample yielded the 8 T cell receptor beta chains listed below, sequenced in a study of cytotoxic CD8 clonotypes in ibrutinib-treated CLL. Using immunoSEQ multiplex PCR, the repertoire was profiled, and TCRdb retains in-frame clones only, with some absent. The sample gives approximately 92,000 clones, about 74% of which show up once; approximately 23% is in the top ten. The sequenced sample was PBMCs, obtained after 24 months of ibrutinib treatment. The receptors originated from a human donor with chronic lymphocytic leukemia.

This clone has a single count. The V call is TRBV4-1, the J call TRBJ2-7; TRBD2 matches at 8 bases. V shed 5 bases and J 4 bases; nucleotides not matched to a gene: 7. The CDR3 spans 14 residues. CDR1 and CDR2 (germline): MGHRA, YSYEKL. CDR3 region: CASSFGTSGYEQYF. CDR3 DNA: TGCGCCAGCAGCTTCGGGACTAGTGGGTACGAGCAGTACTTC.

This clone was seen only once. The rearrangement joins TRBV30 to TRBJ2-3; D may match TRBD1 or TRBD2 (6 bases each). CDR1 GTSNPN and CDR2 SVGIG come from the germline V gene (reference sequence). This CDR3 has 13 residues. Here the CDR3 reads CALHGGPGDTQYF. CDR3 sequence (DNA): TGTGCACTGCATGGGGGGCCGGGGGATACGCAGTATTTT.

The genes are TRBV5-1 and TRBJ2-1; no clear D gene. There are 16 residues in the CDR3. The V and J ends lost 0 bases and 2 bases respectively, with 12 bases between them. Germline CDR1 SGHRS, CDR2 YFSETQ. Here the CDR3 DNA reads TGCGCCAGCAGCTTGGGCGGTCGTCCGGCCTACAATGAGCAGTTCTTC. Protein product: CASSLGGRPAYNEQFF.

The CDR3 is CASSLGAAGLGNQPQHF. The CDR3 region has the DNA TGTGCCAGCAGCTTAGGCGCGGCGGGGCTAGGGAATCAGCCCCAGCATTTT. The rearrangement uses TRBV7-2 and TRBJ1-5; a weak D match, TRBD1 (5 bases). The CDR3 totals 17 residues. CDR1 SGHTA and CDR2 FQGNSA come from the germline V gene. V gave up 1 base and J gave up 4 bases, with 17 bases separating them.

This sequence joins TRBV30 and TRBJ1-3; the D is unclear. Germline V gene lookup returns CDR1 GTSNPN and CDR2 SVGIG (reference sequence). The CDR3 has 13 amino acids. V gave up 4 bases and J gave up 4 bases, with 11 bases separating them. The CDR3 loop reads CAWTNKQGNTIYF. In DNA form, the CDR3 reads TGTGCCTGGACAAACAAGCAAGGAAACACCATATATTTT.

In this sample, this clone turned up a few times. The chain combines TRBV29-1 with TRBJ2-7; 8 bases map to TRBD2. Germline values: CDR1 SQVTM, CDR2 ANQGSEA. V dropped 5 bases and J dropped 0; count of bases not matched to a gene: 12. This CDR3 has 16 amino acids. CDR3 sequence: CSVLSYREGSSYEQYF. The DNA for the CDR3 is TGCAGCGTTCTTAGTTATCGGGAGGGAAGCTCCTACGAGCAGTACTTC.

The chain carries TRBV7-9 and TRBJ2-7, with D uncertain. The CDR3 consists of 13 residues. The germline V gene has CDR1 SEHNR and CDR2 FQNEAQ (reference sequence). Trimming took 7 bases from V and 1 from J, leaving 11 bases between them. The CDR3 here is CASTRPGSYEQYF. The DNA for the CDR3 is TGTGCCAGCACCCGACCTGGGTCCTACGAGCAGTACTTC. Full variable domain (outside the CDR3, taken from reference TRBV7-9 and TRBJ2-7): DTGVSQNPRHKITKRGQNVTFRCDPISEHNRLYWYRQTLGQGPEFLTYFQNEAQLEKSRLLSDRFSAERPKGSFSTLEIQRTEQGDSAMYLCASTRPGSYEQYFGPGTRLTVT.

The chain uses TRBV18 and TRBJ2-2; D is undetermined. The CDR3 covers 15 residues. Per germline, CDR1 KGHSH and CDR2 LQKENI. V was cut by 2 bases and J by 5 bases, with 12 bases left in between. The chain's CDR3 is CASSPSRIGTGELFF. The CDR3 bases are TGTGCCAGCTCACCAAGCCGAATTGGGACCGGGGAGCTGTTTTTT.